A selection of T cell receptor beta chains follows, all from one sample in a study of blood T cell repertoires in COVID-19. The protocol was immunoSEQ multiplex PCR, while the TCRdb copy is restricted to in-frame clones and leaves out a portion. This table has about 310,000 clones, 80% to 90% appearing once. The sample consisted of PBMCs or T cells enriched from blood (not recorded which). The receptors were sampled from a man younger than 40 who had recovered from COVID-19. Each CDR3 is given with its conserved first and last residue. The D gene is left open where the match is weak. Clone size appears in some rows only: once, few, many, or a class for an expanded clone.

-	TRBV29-1	12	TRBJ2-2	-	TGCAGCGGGAACCAGGGGACCGGGGAGCTGTTTTTT	CSGNQGTGELFF
-	TRBV19	15	TRBJ1-1	-	TGTGCCAGTAGTATAGATGGGAGGGTGAACACTGAAGCTTTCTTT	CASSIDGRVNTEAFF
-	TRBV5-1	15	TRBJ2-3	-	TGCGCCAGCAGCCTACTGACAACCACCCCAGATACGCAGTATTTT	CASSLLTTTPDTQYF
-	TRBV9	15	TRBJ1-2	-	TGTGCCAGCAGCGTAGCCTCGGGGGGGCCAAGTGGCTACACCTTC	CASSVASGGPSGYTF
-	TRBV6-2/TRBV6-3	20	TRBJ2-2	-	TGTGCCAGCAGTTACCTGCGGGGGCAAGCGGGACACACAAACACCGGGGAGCTGTTTTTT	CASSYLRGQAGHTNTGELFF
-	TRBV19	14	TRBJ2-1	-	TGTGCCAGTGGACGGGGGGCCTCCTACAATGAGCAGTTCTTC	CASGRGASYNEQFF
few	TRBV6-2/TRBV6-3	15	TRBJ2-1	TRBD2	TGTGCCAGCAGTTATCTAGCGGTCTCCTACAATGAGCAGTTCTTC	CASSYLAVSYNEQFF
few	TRBV5-1	14	TRBJ2-7	-	TGCGCCAGCAGGGACGGGACTCTCGCCTACGAGCAGTACTTC	CASRDGTLAYEQYF
few	TRBV27	15	TRBJ2-7	-	TGTGCCAGCAGTTTAAGCCACCCCTCATACGGGGAGCAGTACTTC	CASSLSHPSYGEQYF
once	TRBV10-2	15	TRBJ2-3	-	TGCGCCAGCAGCCGCCATACCCCAGAGGCAGATACGCAGTATTTT	CASSRHTPEADTQYF
few	TRBV18	14	TRBJ1-3	TRBD1	TGTGCCAGCTCACCTACAGGGGACGGAAACACCATATATTTT	CASSPTGDGNTIYF
-	TRBV28	13	TRBJ1-3	TRBD1	TGTGCCAGCAGTGAAGGGGGCGTAAACACCATATATTTT	CASSEGGVNTIYF
-	TRBV3-1/TRBV3-2	12	TRBJ1-1	-	TGTGCCAGCAACCGAGGGGAGGCTGAAGCTTTCTTT	CASNRGEAEAFF
-	TRBV7-2	14	TRBJ1-5	-	TGTGCCAGCAGCATTCGACAGGACAATCAGCCCCAGCATTTT	CASSIRQDNQPQHF